This TCR beta chain was found in a study of cytomegalovirus exposure and HLA in healthy donors. Study in general: The roughly 700 first-cohort repertoires shared a platform with the roughly 120 validation repertoires, as reported in a later analysis.

The germline V gene has CDR1 SGHDT and CDR2 YYEEEE. The V end was cut by 0 bases, the J end by 6 bases, with 7 bases between. CDR3 size: 14 residues. Profiled with immunoSEQ multiplex PCR; TCRdb holds only in-frame clones, not every one. The profile shows around 250,000 clones, 90% of them singletons. Findings and caveats of the study: Both high specificity and high sensitivity reportedly marked the classifier's diagnosis of cytomegalovirus status. Among TCR sequences, most were rare, though some public TCRs appeared in many donors. In vitro confirmation showed three CMV-associated chains to be CMV antigen specific.

Comments on this clone: Its antigen remains unknown.

Material: PBMCs. The TCR sequence derives from a woman aged 18-29 years in good health and CMV-seronegative. The chain carries TRBV5-6 and TRBJ1-6; no clear D gene. CDR3 in DNA: TGTGCCAGCAGCTTGGGGCAAATTAATTCACCCCTCCACTTT. Its translation: CASSLGQINSPLHF.